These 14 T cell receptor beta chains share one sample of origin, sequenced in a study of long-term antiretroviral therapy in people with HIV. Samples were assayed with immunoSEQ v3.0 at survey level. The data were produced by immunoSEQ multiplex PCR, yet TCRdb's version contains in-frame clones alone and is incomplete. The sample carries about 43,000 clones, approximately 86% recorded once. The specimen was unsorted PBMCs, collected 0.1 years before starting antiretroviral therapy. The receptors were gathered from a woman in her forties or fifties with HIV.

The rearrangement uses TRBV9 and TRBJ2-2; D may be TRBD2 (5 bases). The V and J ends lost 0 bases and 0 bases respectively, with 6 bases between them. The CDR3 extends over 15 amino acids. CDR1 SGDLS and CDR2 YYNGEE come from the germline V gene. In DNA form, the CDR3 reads TGTGCCAGCAGCGTAGCCGGGACGAACACCGGGGAGCTGTTTTTT. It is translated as CASSVAGTNTGELFF. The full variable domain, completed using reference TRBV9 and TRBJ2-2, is DSGVTQTPKHLITATGQRVTLRCSPRSGDLSVYWYQQSLDQGLQFLIQYYNGEERAKGNILERFSAQQFPDLHSELNLSSLELGDSALYFCASSVAGTNTGELFFGEGSRLTVL.

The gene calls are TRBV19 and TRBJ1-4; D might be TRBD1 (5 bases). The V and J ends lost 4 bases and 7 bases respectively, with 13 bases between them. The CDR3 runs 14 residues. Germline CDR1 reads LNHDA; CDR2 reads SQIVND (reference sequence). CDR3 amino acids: CASSRQSRFEKLFF. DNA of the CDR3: TGTGCCAGTAGTAGACAGTCCCGATTTGAAAAACTGTTTTTT.

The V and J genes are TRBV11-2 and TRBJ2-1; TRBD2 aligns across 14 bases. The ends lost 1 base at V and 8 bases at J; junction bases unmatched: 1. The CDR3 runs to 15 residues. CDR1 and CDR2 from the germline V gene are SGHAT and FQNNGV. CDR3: CASSLGTSGGHEQFF. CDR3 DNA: TGTGCCAGCAGCTTAGGGACTAGCGGGGGGCATGAGCAGTTCTTC.

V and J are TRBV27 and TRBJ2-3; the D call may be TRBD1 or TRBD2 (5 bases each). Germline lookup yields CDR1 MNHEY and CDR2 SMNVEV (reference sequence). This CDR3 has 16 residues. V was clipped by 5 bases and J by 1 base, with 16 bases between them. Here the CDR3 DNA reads TGTGCCAGCAGTCCACACGGGGCCCCCCGCACAGATACGCAGTATTTT. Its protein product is CASSPHGAPRTDTQYF.

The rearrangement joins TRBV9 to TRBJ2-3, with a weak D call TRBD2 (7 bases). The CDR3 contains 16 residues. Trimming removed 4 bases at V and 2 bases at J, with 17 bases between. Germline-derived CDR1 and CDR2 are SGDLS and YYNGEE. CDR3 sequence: CASSPEGGAPTDTQYF. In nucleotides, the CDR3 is TGTGCCAGCAGCCCTGAGGGGGGGGCCCCCACAGATACGCAGTATTTT.

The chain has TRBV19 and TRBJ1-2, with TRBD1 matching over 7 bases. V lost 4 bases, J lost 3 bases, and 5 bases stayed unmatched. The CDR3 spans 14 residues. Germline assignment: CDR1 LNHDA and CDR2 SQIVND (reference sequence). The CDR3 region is CASSTPTGYYGYTF. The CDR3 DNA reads TGTGCCAGTAGTACCCCGACAGGGTACTATGGCTACACCTTC.

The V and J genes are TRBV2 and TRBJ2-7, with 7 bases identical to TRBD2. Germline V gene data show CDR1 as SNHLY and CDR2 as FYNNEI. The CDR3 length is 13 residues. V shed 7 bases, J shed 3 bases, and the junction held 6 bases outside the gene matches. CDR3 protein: CASTPGGSYEQYF. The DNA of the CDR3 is TGTGCCAGCACTCCCGGGGGGAGCTACGAGCAGTACTTC.

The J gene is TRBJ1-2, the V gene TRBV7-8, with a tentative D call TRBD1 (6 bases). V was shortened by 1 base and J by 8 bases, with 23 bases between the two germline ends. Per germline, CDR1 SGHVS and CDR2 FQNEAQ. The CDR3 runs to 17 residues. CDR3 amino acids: CASSLGPRPLQGTGYTF. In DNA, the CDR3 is TGTGCCAGCAGCTTAGGCCCCCGCCCGCTACAGGGTACGGGCTACACCTTC.

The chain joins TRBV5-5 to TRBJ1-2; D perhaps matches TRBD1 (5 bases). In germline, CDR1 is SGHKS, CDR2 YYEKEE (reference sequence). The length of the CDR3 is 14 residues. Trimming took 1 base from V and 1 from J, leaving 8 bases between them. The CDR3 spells CASSLQGFNYGYTF. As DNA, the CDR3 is TGTGCCAGCAGCTTGCAGGGATTTAACTATGGCTACACCTTC.

The CDR3 DNA follows: TGTGCCAGCAGCATCGGACTAGCGGGGGGCCTGAGCTCCTACGAGCAGTACTTC. Translation: CASSIGLAGGLSSYEQYF. The J gene is TRBJ2-7, the V gene TRBV7-9, with 14 nucleotides matching TRBD2. With V trimmed by 5 bases and J by 0 bases, 9 bases remained unmatched. The CDR3 spans 18 residues. Looked up from germline, CDR1 is SEHNR and CDR2 is FQNEAQ (reference sequence).

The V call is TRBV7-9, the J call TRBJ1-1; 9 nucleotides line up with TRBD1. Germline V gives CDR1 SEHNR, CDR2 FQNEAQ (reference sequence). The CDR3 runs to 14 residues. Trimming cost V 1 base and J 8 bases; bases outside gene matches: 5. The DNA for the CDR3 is TGTGCCAGCAGCTTAGACTTAGGACAGGGGGAAGCTTTCTTT. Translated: CASSLDLGQGEAFF.

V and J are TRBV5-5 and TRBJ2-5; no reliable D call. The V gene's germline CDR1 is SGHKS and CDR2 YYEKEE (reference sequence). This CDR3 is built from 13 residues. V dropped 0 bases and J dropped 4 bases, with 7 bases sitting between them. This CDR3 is CASSLGGAETQYF. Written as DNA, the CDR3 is TGTGCCAGCAGCTTGGGCGGTGCAGAGACCCAGTACTTC.

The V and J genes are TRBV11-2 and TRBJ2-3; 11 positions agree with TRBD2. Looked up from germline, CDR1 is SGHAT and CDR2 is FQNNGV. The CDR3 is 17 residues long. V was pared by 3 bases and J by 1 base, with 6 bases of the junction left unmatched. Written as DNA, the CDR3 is TGTGCCAGCAGCTTTACTAGCGGGGGCCGGGGCACAGATACGCAGTATTTT. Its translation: CASSFTSGGRGTDTQYF.

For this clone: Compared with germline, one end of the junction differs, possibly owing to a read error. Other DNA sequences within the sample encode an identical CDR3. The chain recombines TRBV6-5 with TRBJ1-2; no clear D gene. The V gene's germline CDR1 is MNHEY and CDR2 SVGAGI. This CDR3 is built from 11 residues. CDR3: CASRDRYGYTF. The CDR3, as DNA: TGTGCCAGCAGGGACCGATATGGTTACACCTTC.